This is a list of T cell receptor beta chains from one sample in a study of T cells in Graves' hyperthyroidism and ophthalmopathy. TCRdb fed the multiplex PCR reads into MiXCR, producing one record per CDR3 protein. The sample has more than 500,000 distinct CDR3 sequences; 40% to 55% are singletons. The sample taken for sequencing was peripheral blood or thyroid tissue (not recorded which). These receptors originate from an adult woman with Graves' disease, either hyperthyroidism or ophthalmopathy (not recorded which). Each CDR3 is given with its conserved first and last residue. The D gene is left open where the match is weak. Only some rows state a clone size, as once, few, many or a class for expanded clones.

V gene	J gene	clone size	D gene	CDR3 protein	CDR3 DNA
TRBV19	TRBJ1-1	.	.	CASSMINSYTEAFF	TGTGCCAGTAGTATGATCAACAGTTACACTGAAGCTTTCTTT
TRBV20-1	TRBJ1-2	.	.	CSYVGRDDYGYTF	TGCAGTTACGTGGGGCGTGACGACTATGGCTACACCTTC
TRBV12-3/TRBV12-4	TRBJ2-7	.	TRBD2	CASRLRTSGSYEQYF	TGTGCCAGCAGACTCCGGACTAGCGGGAGTTACGAGCAGTACTTC
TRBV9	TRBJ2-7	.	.	CAGHRWSEQYF	TGTGCCGGCCACAGATGGAGCGAGCAGTACTTC
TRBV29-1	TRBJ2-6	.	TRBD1	CSAYRGSGANVLTF	TGCAGCGCCTACAGGGGATCTGGGGCCAACGTCCTGACTTTC
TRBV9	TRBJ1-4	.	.	CASSVGGLDEKLFF	TGTGCCAGCAGCGTAGGAGGGCTGGATGAAAAACTGTTTTTT
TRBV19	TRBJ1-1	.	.	CASSIPMNTEAFF	TGTGCCAGTAGTATCCCGATGAACACTGAAGCTTTCTTT
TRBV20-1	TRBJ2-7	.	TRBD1	CSVPGQGDEQYF	TGCAGTGTCCCGGGACAGGGTGACGAGCAGTACTTC
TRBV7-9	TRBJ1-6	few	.	CASSFGDYNSPLHF	TGTGCCAGCAGTTTCGGAGATTATAATTCACCCCTCCACTTT
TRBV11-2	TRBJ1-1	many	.	CASSLRTAGNTEAFF	TGTGCCAGCAGCCTCCGGACAGCGGGCAACACTGAAGCTTTCTTT
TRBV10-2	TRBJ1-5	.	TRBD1	CASSLLQGSGNQPQHF	TGTGCCAGCTCACTTTTACAGGGGAGCGGCAATCAGCCCCAGCATTTT
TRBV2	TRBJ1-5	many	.	CASSEKNQPQHF	TGTGCCAGCAGTGAAAAGAATCAGCCCCAGCATTTT
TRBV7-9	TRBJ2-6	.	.	CASSFAGYVLTF	TGTGCCAGCAGCTTTGCCGGATACGTCCTGACTTTC
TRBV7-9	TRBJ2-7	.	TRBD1	CASSAKWTGDSYEQYF	TGTGCCAGCAGTGCTAAGTGGACAGGGGACTCCTACGAGCAGTACTTC
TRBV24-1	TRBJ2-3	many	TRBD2	CATSDPKRGSTDTQYF	TGTGCCACCAGTGATCCGAAGCGGGGTAGCACAGATACGCAGTATTTT
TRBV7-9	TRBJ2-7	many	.	CASSPRGSSYEQYF	TGTGCCAGCAGCCCCCGGGGGAGCTCCTACGAGCAGTACTTC
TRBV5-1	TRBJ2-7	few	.	CASSLEGGTVYEQYF	TGCGCCAGCAGCTTGGAAGGGGGAACAGTGTACGAGCAGTACTTC